This T cell receptor (beta chain) was sequenced for a study of spatial heterogeneity in lung cancer. Study-wide context: When available, follow-up PBMC samples taken a median of about 2 years after resection were sequenced. On average, each unique TCR and UMI combination appeared more than ten times in raw reads.

V lost 6 bases, J lost 1 base, and 3 bases stayed unmatched. The CDR3 spans 14 residues. The germline V gene encodes CDR1 KGHSH and CDR2 LQKENI. MiXCR was run by TCRdb on the 5' RACE reads, yielding one entry per CDR3 protein. Counted here are roughly 120,000 distinct CDR3 sequences, 9% to 15% occurring once; the ten biggest clones make up 15% to 20%. This clonotype was seen just once. The sample's time point: blood at routine non-recurrence follow-up after resection. Tumor, nontumor lung or frozen PBMC supplied whole RNA, sequenced without sorting. This clonotype was obtained from a male donor with early-stage non-small cell lung cancer. The input for sequencing was PBMCs, taken at follow-up. The chain links TRBV18 to TRBJ2-1; 7 nucleotides align to TRBD2. CDR3 protein: CASSGEGSYNEQFF. The CDR3 region has the DNA TGTGCCAGCTCCGGGGAGGGATCCTACAATGAGCAGTTCTTC.